The T cell receptor beta chain described here comes from a study of OX40 agonist ivuxolimab in advanced cancers. Sequencing was performed with immunoSEQ multiplex PCR; in TCRdb, only in-frame clones are kept and a portion is missing. The table shows fewer than 90,000 clones, with 70% to 90% occurring only once. Study results and caveats: On average, CD8+ T cells showed a greater number of expanded clones than CD4+.

Comments on this clone: Its antigen remains unknown.

The V gene end was trimmed by 4 bases and the J gene end by 2 bases; junction bases not matched to a gene: 4. From germline, CDR1 is SGDLS and CDR2 YYNGEE. The CDR3 runs 14 residues. This TCR derives from an adult with an advanced solid tumor such as melanoma, head and neck, liver or kidney cancer. J is TRBJ2-5 and V is TRBV9; 8 bases line up with TRBD1. Sequences were derived from CD4+ or CD8+ T cells sorted from blood, sampled in a trial of the OX40 agonist ivuxolimab. The CDR3 DNA reads as TGTGCCAGCAGCCCCGGGACAGGTCAAGAGACCCAGTACTTC. Translation gives CASSPGTGQETQYF.